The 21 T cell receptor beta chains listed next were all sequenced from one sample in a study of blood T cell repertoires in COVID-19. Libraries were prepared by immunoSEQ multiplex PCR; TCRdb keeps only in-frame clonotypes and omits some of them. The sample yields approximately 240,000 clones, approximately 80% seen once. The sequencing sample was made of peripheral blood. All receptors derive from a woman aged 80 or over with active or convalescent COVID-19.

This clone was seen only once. This CDR3 reads CAPGTSGRDRDNEQFF. Written as DNA, the CDR3 is TGCGCCCCCGGGACTAGCGGGAGGGATAGGGACAATGAGCAGTTCTTC. The V gene is TRBV4-3, the J gene TRBJ2-1, with 16 nucleotides matching TRBD2. This CDR3 region has 16 residues. From germline, CDR1 is LGHNA and CDR2 YSLEER. With V trimmed by 11 bases and J by 5 bases, 9 bases remained unmatched.

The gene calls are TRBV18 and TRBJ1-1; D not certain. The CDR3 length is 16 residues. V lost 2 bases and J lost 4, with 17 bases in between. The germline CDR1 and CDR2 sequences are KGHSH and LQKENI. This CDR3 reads CASSPLGSGVATEAFF. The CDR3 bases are TGTGCCAGCTCACCATTAGGGTCCGGGGTCGCCACTGAAGCTTTCTTT.

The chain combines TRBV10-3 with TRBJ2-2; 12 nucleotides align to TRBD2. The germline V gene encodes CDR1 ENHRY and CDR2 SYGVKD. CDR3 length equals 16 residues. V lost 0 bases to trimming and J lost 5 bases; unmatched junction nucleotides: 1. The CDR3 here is CAISESGTSGTGELFF. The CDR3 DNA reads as TGTGCCATCAGTGAGTCCGGGACTAGCGGGACCGGGGAGCTGTTTTTT.

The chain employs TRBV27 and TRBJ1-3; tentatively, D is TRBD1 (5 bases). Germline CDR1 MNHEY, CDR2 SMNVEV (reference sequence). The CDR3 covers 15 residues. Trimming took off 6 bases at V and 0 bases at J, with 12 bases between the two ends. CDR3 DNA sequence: TGTGCCAGCAGGAAGGACATACTCTCTGGAAACACCATATATTTT. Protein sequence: CASRKDILSGNTIYF.

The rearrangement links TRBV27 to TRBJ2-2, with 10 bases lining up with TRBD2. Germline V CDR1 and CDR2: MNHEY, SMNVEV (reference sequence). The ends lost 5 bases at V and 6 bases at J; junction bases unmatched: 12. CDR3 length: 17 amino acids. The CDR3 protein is CASSIPRLAGVPGELFF. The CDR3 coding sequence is TGTGCCAGCAGTATCCCTCGCCTAGCGGGAGTGCCCGGGGAGCTGTTTTTT.

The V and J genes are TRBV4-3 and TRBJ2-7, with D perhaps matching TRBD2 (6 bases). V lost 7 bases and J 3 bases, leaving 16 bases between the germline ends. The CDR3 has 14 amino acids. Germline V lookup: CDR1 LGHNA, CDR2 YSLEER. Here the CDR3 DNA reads TGCGCCAGCACCACCCTGGAGGGTTGCTACGAGCAGTACTTC. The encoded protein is CASTTLEGCYEQYF.

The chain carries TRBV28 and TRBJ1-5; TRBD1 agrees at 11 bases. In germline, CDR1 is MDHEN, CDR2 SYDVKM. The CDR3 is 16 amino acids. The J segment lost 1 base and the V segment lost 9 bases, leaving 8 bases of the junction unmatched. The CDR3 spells CASRTGGDLSNQPQHF. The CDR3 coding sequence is TGTGCCAGTAGGACAGGGGGCGATCTAAGCAATCAGCCCCAGCATTTT.

CDR3 nucleotides: TGTGCCAGCAGTTACGGGGCAGGGTTCAGCTCCTACGAGCAGTACTTC. Translating gives CASSYGAGFSSYEQYF. This sequence joins TRBV6-5 and TRBJ2-7, with D possibly TRBD1 on 5 matching bases. Germline V lookup: CDR1 MNHEY, CDR2 SVGAGI. Trimming pared 2 bases from V and 0 bases from J, leaving 14 bases between. CDR3 length: 16 amino acids.

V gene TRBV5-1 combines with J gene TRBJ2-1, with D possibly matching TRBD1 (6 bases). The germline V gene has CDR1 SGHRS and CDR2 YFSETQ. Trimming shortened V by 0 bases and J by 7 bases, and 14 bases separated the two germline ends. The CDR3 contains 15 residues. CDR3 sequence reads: CASSLGLTGRNEQFF. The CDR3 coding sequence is TGCGCCAGCAGCTTGGGCCTGACAGGAAGGAATGAGCAGTTCTTC.

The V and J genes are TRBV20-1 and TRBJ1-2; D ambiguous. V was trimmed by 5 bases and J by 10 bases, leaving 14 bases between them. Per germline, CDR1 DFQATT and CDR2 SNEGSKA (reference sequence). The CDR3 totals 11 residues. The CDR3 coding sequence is TGCAGTGCTTCCCCAACATCCGACTACACCTTC. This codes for CSASPTSDYTF.

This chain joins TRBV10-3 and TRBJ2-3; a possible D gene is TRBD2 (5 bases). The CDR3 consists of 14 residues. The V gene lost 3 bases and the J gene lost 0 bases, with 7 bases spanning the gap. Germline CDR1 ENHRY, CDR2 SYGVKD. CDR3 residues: CAISDSASTDTQYF. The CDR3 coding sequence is TGTGCCATCAGTGATAGCGCTAGCACAGATACGCAGTATTTT.

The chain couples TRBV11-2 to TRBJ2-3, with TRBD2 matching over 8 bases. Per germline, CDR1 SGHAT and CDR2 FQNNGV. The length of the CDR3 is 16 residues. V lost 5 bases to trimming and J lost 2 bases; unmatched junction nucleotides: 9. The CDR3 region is CASSLQTSAITDTQYF. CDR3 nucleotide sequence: TGTGCCAGCAGCCTCCAGACTAGCGCAATCACAGATACGCAGTATTTT.

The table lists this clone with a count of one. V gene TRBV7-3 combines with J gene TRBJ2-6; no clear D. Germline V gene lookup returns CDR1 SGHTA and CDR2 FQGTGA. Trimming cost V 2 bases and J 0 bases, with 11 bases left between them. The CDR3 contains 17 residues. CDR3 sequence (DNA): TGTGCCAGCAGCTTACGTAGAAGTTTCTCTGGGGCCAACGTCCTGACTTTC. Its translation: CASSLRRSFSGANVLTF.

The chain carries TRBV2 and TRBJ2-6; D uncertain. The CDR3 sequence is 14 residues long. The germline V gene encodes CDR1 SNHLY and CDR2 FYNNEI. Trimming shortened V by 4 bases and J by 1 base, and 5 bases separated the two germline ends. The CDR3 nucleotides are TGTGCCAGCAGTGTAACTTCTGGGGCCAACGTCCTGACTTTC. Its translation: CASSVTSGANVLTF.

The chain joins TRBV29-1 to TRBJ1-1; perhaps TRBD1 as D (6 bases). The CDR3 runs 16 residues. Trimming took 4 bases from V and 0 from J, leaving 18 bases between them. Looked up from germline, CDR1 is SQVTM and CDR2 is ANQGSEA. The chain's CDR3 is CSVVRGAIGVNTEAFF. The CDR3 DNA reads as TGCAGCGTTGTACGGGGGGCCATTGGGGTGAACACTGAAGCTTTCTTT.

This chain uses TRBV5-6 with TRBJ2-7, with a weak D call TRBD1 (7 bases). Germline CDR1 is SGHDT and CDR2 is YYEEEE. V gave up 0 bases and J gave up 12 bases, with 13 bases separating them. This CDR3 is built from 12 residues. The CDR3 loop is CASSLARGVWYF. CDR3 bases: TGTGCCAGCAGCTTGGCCAGGGGGGTTTGGTACTTC.

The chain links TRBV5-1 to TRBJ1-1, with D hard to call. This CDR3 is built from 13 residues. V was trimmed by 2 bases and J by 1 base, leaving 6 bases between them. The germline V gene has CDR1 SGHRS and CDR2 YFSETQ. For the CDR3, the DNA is TGCGCCAGCAGCTTCAGCGGGAACACTGAAGCTTTCTTT. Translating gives CASSFSGNTEAFF.

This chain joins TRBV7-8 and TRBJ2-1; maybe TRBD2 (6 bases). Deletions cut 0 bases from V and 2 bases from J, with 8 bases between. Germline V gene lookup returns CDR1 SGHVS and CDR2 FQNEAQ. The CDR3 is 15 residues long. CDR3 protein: CASSLASGAYNEQFF. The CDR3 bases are TGTGCCAGCAGCTTAGCTAGCGGAGCCTACAATGAGCAGTTCTTC.

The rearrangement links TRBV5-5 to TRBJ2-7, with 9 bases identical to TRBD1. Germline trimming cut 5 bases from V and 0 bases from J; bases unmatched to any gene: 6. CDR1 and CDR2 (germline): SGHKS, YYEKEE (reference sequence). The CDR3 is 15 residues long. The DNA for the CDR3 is TGTGCCAGCAGATACGGGACAGGGAGCTCCTACGAGCAGTACTTC. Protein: CASRYGTGSSYEQYF. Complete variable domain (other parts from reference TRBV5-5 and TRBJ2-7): DAGVTQSPTHLIKTRGQQVTLRCSPISGHKSVSWYQQVLGQGPQFIFQYYEKEERGRGNFPDRFSARQFPNYSSELNVNALLLGDSALYLCASRYGTGSSYEQYFGPGTRLTVT.

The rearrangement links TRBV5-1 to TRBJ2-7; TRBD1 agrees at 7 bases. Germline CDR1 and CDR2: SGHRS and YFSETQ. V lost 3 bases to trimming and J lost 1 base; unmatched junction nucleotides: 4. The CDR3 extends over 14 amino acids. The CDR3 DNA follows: TGCGCCAGCAGCTCATCGACAGGGTCCTACGAGCAGTACTTC. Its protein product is CASSSSTGSYEQYF.

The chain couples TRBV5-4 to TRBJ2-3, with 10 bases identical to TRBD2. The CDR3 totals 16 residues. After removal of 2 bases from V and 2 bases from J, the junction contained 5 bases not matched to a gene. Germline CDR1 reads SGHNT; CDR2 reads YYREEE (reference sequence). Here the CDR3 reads CASSFLLAGFTDTQYF. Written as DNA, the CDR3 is TGTGCCAGCAGCTTTCTACTAGCGGGATTCACAGATACGCAGTATTTT.